This T cell receptor beta chain was recovered during a study of T cell responses to AZD1222 COVID-19 vaccine. This table comes from immunoSEQ multiplex PCR, and its TCRdb copy is limited to in-frame clones, with some not included. The data show about 100,000 clones, about 90% seen once. V dropped 1 base and J dropped 6 bases, with 12 bases sitting between them. Per the germline V gene, CDR1 is SEHNR and CDR2 is FQNEAQ (reference sequence). The length of the CDR3 is 14 residues. The source is an adult who received the AZD1222 COVID-19 vaccine. This sample comprised peripheral blood, obtained 28 days after the second AZD1222 dose. The rearrangement uses TRBV7-9 and TRBJ1-2, with D unclear. This CDR3 reads CASSLGIETNGYTF. For the CDR3, the DNA is TGTGCCAGCAGCTTAGGAATTGAAACGAATGGCTACACCTTC.